This T cell receptor beta chain appears in the sequencing data of a study of T cells in localized non-small cell lung cancer. Here immunoSEQ multiplex PCR was the method, and the copy in TCRdb shows in-frame clones only, minus some. Altogether 30,000 or so clones are present, approximately 92% being singletons, with the ten largest covering less than 2.5%. Germline CDR1 DFQATT, CDR2 SNEGSKA (reference sequence). V lost 5 bases and J 6 bases, leaving 7 bases between the germline ends. This CDR3 has 11 amino acids. The sample here was peripheral blood, taken before any cancer treatment. This TCR derives from a female donor older than 55 with stage I lung adenocarcinoma. V is TRBV20-1 and J is TRBJ1-4, with D unclear. The CDR3 region is CSAWLYEKLFF. DNA for the CDR3: TGCAGTGCTTGGCTCTATGAAAAACTGTTTTTT.